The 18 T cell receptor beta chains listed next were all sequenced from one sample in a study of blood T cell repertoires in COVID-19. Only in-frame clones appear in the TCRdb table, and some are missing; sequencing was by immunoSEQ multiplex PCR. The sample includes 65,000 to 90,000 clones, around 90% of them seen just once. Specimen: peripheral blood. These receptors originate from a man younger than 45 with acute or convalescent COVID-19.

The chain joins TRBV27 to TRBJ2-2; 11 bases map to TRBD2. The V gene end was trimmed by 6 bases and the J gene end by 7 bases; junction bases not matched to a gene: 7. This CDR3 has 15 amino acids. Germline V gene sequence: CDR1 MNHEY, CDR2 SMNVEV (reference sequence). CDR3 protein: CASRLAGGPFGELFF. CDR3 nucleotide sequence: TGTGCCAGCAGATTAGCGGGAGGGCCGTTCGGGGAGCTGTTTTTT.

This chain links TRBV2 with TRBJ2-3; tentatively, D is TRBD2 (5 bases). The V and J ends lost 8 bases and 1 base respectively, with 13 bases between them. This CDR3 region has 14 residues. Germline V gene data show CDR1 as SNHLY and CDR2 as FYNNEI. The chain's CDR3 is CASGRGLRTDTQYF. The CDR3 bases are TGTGCCAGCGGGAGAGGGTTGCGCACAGATACGCAGTATTTT.

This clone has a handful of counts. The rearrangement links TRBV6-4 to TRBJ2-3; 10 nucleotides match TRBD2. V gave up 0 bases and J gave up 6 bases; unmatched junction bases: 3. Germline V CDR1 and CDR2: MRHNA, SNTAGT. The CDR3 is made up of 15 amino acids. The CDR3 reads CASSDSTAGGDTQYF. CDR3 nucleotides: TGTGCCAGCAGTGACTCGACAGCGGGAGGGGATACGCAGTATTTT.

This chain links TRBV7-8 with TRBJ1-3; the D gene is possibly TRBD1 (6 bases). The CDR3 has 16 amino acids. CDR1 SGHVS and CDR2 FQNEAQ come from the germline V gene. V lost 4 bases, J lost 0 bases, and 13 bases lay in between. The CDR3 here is CASSWTVGSSGNTIYF. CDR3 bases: TGTGCCAGCAGCTGGACAGTGGGAAGCTCTGGAAACACCATATATTTT.

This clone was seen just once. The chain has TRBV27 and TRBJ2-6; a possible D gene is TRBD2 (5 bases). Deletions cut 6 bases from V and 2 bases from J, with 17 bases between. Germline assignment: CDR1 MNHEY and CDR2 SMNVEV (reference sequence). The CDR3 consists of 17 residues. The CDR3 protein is CASRPGGYRAGANVLTF. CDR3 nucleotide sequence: TGTGCCAGCAGACCCGGAGGCTATCGGGCTGGGGCCAACGTCCTGACTTTC.

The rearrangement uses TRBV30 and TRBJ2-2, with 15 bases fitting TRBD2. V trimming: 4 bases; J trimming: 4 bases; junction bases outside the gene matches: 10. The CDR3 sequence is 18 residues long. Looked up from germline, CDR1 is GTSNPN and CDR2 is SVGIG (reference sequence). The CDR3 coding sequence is TGTGCCTGGAAAGGTCGGGGACTAGCGGGAGGTGGCACCGGGGAGCTGTTTTTT. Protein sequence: CAWKGRGLAGGGTGELFF.

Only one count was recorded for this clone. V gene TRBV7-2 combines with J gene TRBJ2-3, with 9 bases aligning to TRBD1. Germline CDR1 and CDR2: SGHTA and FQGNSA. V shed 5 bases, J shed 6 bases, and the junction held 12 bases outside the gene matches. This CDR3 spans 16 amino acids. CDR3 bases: TGTGCCAGCAGCCGGGGGGCGGCAGGGACAGGGGATACGCAGTATTTT. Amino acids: CASSRGAAGTGDTQYF.

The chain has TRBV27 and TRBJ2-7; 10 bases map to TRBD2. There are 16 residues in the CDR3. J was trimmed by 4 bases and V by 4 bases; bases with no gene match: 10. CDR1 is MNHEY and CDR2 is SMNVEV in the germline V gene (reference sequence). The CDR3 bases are TGTGCCAGCAGTTCGGCTAGCGGGAGACTAGTGTACGAGCAGTACTTC. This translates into CASSSASGRLVYEQYF.

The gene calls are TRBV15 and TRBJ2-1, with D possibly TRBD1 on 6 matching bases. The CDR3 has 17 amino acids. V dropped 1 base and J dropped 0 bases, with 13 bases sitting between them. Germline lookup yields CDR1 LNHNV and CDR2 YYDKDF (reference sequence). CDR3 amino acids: CATSRGSEGVSYNEQFF. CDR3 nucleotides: TGTGCCACCAGCAGAGGTTCTGAGGGGGTCTCCTACAATGAGCAGTTCTTC.

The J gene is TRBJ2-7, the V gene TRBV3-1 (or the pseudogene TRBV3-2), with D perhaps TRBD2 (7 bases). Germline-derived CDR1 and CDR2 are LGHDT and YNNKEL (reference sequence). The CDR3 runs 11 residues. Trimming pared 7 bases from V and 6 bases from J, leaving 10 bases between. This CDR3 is CASNRGGEQYF. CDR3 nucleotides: TGTGCCAGCAATAGGGGGGGCGAGCAGTACTTC.

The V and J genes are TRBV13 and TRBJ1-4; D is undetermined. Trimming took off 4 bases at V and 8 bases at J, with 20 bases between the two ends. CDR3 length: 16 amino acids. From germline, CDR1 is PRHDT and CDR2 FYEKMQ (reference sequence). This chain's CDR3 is CASSSSLHPGEEKLFF. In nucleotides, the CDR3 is TGTGCCAGCAGCTCCTCGCTGCACCCCGGTGAGGAAAAACTGTTTTTT.

The CDR3 DNA sequence: TGTGCCAGCAGCTTCTCCGGGACAGGGACCTACGAGCAGTACTTC. Translated: CASSFSGTGTYEQYF. The gene calls are TRBV14 and TRBJ2-7; 9 nucleotides align to TRBD1. Germline CDR1 reads SGHDN; CDR2 reads FVKESK. V gave up 5 bases and J gave up 2 bases; unmatched junction bases: 7. The CDR3 contains 15 residues.

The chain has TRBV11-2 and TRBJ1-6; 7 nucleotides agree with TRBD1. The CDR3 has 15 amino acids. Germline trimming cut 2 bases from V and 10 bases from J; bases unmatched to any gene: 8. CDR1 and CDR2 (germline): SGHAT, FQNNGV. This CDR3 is CASSLYSGGRSPLHF. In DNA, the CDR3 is TGTGCCAGCAGCTTATATTCAGGGGGGAGATCACCCCTCCACTTT.

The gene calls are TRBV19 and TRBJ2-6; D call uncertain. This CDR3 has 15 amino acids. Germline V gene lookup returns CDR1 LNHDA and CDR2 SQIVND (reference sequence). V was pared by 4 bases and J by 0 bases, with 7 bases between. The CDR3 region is CASSKQSSGANVLTF. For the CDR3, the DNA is TGTGCCAGTAGTAAACAGAGCTCTGGGGCCAACGTCCTGACTTTC.

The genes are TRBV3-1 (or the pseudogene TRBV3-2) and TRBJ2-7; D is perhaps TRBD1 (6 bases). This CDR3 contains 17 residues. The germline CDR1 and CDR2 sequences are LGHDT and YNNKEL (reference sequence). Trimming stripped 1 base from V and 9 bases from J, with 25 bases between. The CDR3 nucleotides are TGTGCCAGCAGCCAAGGGGCGACAGGCGGAAAGATAGGGGTGCAGTACTTC. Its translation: CASSQGATGGKIGVQYF.

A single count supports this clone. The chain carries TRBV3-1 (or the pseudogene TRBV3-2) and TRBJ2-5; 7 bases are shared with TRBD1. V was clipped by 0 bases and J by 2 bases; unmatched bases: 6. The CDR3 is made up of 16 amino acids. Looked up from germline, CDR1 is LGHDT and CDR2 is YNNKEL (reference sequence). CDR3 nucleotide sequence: TGTGCCAGCAGCCAAGACCCGGGACAGCCACAAGAGACCCAGTACTTC. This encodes CASSQDPGQPQETQYF.

This CDR3 is CASSLGVSYEQYF. The CDR3 DNA is TGTGCCAGCAGCTTGGGCGTCTCCTACGAGCAGTACTTC. The J gene is TRBJ2-7, the V gene TRBV5-6; D is ambiguous. V lost 0 bases, J lost 0 bases, and 4 bases lay in between. Per germline, CDR1 SGHDT and CDR2 YYEEEE. The CDR3 length is 13 residues.

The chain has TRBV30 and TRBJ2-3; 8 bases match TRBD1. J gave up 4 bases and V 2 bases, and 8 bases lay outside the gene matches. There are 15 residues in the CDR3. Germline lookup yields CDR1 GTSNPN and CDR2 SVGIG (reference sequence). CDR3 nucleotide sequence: TGTGCCTGGAGTCCCCCCGGACAGGGACCAGATACGCAGTATTTT. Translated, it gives CAWSPPGQGPDTQYF.